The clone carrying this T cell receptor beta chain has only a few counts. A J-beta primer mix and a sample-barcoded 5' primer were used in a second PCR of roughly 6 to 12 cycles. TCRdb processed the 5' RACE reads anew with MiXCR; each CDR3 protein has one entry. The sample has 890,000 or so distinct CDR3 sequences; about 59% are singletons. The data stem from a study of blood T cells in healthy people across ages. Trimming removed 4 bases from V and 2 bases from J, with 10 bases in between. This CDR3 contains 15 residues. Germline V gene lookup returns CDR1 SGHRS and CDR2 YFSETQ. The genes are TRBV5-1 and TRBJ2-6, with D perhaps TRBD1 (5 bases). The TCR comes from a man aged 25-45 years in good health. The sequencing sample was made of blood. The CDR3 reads CASSGSGTGANVLTF. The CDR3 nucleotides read TGCGCCAGCAGCGGATCAGGGACTGGGGCCAACGTCCTGACTTTC.